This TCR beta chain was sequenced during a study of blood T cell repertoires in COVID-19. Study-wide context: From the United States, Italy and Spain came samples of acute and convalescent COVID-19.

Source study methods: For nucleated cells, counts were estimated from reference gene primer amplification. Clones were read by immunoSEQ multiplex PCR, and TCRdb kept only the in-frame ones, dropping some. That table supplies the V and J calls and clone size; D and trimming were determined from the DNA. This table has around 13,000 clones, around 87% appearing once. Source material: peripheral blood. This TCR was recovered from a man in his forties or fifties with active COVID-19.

DNA for the CDR3: TGTGCCAGCACCGACAGGCGTGGGGCCAAAAACATTCAGTACTTC. It specifies CASTDRRGAKNIQYF. This sequence joins TRBV11-2 and TRBJ2-4; maybe TRBD1 (6 bases). The CDR3 totals 15 residues. Per germline, CDR1 SGHAT and CDR2 FQNNGV. The V gene lost 7 bases and the J gene lost 1 base, with 14 bases spanning the gap.